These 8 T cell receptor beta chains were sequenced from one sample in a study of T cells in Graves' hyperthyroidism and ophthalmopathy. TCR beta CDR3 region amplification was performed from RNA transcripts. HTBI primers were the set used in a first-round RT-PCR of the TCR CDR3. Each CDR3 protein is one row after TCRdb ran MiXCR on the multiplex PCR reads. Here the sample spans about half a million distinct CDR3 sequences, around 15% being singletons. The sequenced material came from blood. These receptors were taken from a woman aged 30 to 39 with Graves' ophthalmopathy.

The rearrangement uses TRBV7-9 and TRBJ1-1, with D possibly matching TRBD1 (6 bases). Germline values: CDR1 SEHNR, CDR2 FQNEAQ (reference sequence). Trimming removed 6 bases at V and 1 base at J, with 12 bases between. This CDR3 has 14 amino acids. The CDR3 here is CASRGGASNTEAFF. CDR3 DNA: TGTGCCAGCAGGGGGGGGGCTTCGAACACTGAAGCTTTCTTT.

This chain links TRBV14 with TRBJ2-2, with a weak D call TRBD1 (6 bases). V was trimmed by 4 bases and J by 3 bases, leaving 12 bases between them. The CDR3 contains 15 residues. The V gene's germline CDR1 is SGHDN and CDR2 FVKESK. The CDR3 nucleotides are TGTGCCAGCAGCCTTCGGACAGACCACACCGGGGAGCTGTTTTTT. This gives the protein CASSLRTDHTGELFF.

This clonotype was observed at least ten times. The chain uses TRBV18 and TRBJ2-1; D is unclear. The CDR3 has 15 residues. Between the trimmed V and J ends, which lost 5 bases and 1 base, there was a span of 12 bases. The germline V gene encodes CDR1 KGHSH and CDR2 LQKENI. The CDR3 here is CASSIPVGSYNEQFF. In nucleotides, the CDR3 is TGTGCCAGCTCAATCCCGGTGGGGTCCTACAATGAGCAGTTCTTC.

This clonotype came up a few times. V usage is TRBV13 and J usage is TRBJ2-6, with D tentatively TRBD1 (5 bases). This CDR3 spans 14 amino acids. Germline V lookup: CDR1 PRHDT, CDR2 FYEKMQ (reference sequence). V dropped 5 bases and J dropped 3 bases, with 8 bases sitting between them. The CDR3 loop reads CASSRQGGANVLTF. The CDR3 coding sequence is TGTGCCAGCAGCCGCCAGGGTGGGGCCAACGTCCTGACTTTC.

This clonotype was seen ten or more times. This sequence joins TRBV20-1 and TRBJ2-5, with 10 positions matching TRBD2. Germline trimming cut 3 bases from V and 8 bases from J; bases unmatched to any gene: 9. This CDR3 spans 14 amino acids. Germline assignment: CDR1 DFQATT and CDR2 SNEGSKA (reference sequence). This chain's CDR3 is CSARSGRVLETQYF. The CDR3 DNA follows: TGCAGTGCTAGGAGCGGGAGGGTTTTAGAAACCCAGTACTTC.

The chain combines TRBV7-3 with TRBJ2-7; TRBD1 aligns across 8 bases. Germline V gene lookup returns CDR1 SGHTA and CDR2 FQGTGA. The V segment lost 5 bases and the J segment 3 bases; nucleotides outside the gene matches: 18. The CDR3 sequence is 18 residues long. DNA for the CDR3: TGTGCCAGCAGCCTTAGAGGTGATACCGGGACAGGAGACTACGAGCAGTACTTC. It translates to CASSLRGDTGTGDYEQYF.

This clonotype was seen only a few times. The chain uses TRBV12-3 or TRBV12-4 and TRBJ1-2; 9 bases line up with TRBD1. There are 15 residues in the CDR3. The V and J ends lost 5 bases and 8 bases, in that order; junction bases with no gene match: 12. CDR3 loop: CASSPSGTGLVGYTF. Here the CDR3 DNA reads TGTGCCAGCAGTCCGTCCGGGACAGGGTTGGTAGGCTACACCTTC.

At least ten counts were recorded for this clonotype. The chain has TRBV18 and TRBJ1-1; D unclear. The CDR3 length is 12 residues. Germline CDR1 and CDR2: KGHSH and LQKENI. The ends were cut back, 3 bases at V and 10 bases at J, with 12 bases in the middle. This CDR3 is CASSPSTGSAFF. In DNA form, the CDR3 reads TGTGCCAGCTCACCCTCGACCGGGTCAGCTTTCTTT.